This TCR beta chain derives from a study of cytomegalovirus exposure and HLA in healthy donors. Use of 60 Vbeta and 13 Jbeta primers characterized the PCR. Generated by immunoSEQ multiplex PCR, the TCRdb table keeps only in-frame clones and is missing some. The sample's table shows approximately 110,000 clones. Unmatched junction bases numbered 4, after V lost 10 bases and J lost 3 bases. Germline CDR1 reads MNHNS; CDR2 reads SASEGT. The CDR3 is made up of 14 amino acids. This TCR was sampled from a man aged 45 to 65 in good health and CMV-seronegative. The chain is built from TRBV6-1 and TRBJ2-7; 15 positions match TRBD2. Sample: PBMCs. CDR3 sequence: CATTGLAGGYEQYF. CDR3 DNA: TGTGCCACGACGGGACTAGCGGGAGGCTACGAGCAGTACTTC.